This is a list of T cell receptor beta chains from one sample in a study of blood T cell repertoires in COVID-19. Libraries were prepared by immunoSEQ multiplex PCR; TCRdb keeps only in-frame clonotypes and omits some of them. Among more than 150,000 clones, around 90% were seen once, and the ten largest hold around 0.6%. What was sequenced was peripheral blood. The receptors originated from a man aged 60-69 years with COVID-19, enrolled during active disease. The CDR3 runs from the conserved cysteine through the conserved F or W. A D gene is named only where the DNA matches it firmly. Clone sizes are given selectively: once, few, many, or a class where the clone is expanded.

CDR3 protein	CDR3 DNA	CDR3 length	J gene	V gene	D gene	clone size
CASTPAGAGNTIYF	TGTGCCAGCACCCCCGCGGGGGCTGGAAACACCATATATTTT	14	TRBJ1-3	TRBV6-5	NA	NA
CATSDFLGTSGGRDTQYF	TGTGCCACCAGTGATTTTTTAGGGACTAGCGGGGGGCGAGATACGCAGTATTTT	18	TRBJ2-3	TRBV24-1	TRBD2	NA
CASSRVYNEQFF	TGTGCCAGCAGCCGCGTCTACAATGAGCAGTTCTTC	12	TRBJ2-1	TRBV28	NA	NA
CASSYSSGDTQYF	TGTGCCAGCAGTTACTCGTCCGGGGATACGCAGTATTTT	13	TRBJ2-3	TRBV6-5	NA	NA
CASSADTAPYEQYF	TGTGCCAGCAGTGCAGACACTGCCCCCTACGAGCAGTACTTC	14	TRBJ2-7	TRBV2	NA	NA
CATSDLVRGTGELFF	TGTGCCACCAGTGATTTAGTCAGGGGGACCGGGGAGCTGTTTTTT	15	TRBJ2-2	TRBV24-1	TRBD1	NA
CASSRQGVSNQPQHF	TGTGCCAGCAGTCGACAGGGGGTTAGCAATCAGCCCCAGCATTTT	15	TRBJ1-5	TRBV6-6	TRBD1	NA
CASSFLIDRGPGQPQHF	TGTGCCAGCAGCTTCCTTATTGACAGGGGGCCGGGCCAGCCCCAGCATTTT	17	TRBJ1-5	TRBV11-3	TRBD1	NA
CASRAQGTDGYTF	TGTGCCAGCAGGGCCCAGGGGACGGATGGCTACACCTTC	13	TRBJ1-2	TRBV6-5	NA	NA
CASSMATGTKNIQYF	TGTGCCAGTAGTATGGCTACAGGGACCAAAAACATTCAGTACTTC	15	TRBJ2-4	TRBV19	NA	NA
CATSRDRIRGSGYTF	TGTGCCACCAGCAGAGATCGCATTCGGGGAAGCGGCTACACCTTC	15	TRBJ1-2	TRBV15	NA	NA
CASSYFSGTEAFF	TGTGCCAGCAGTTATTTTAGTGGCACTGAAGCTTTCTTT	13	TRBJ1-1	TRBV6-2/TRBV6-3	NA	NA
CASSKGQDSYEQYF	TGTGCCAGCAGCAAGGGACAGGACTCCTACGAGCAGTACTTC	14	TRBJ2-7	TRBV6-6	TRBD1	NA
CAWSKGGGNSYEQYF	TGTGCCTGGAGTAAAGGCGGGGGGAATAGCTACGAGCAGTACTTC	15	TRBJ2-7	TRBV30	TRBD2	NA
CASSFLTGMNTEAFF	TGTGCCAGCAGCTTCCTTACAGGGATGAACACTGAAGCTTTCTTT	15	TRBJ1-1	TRBV7-8	NA	NA
CASSLSGDSQKEAFF	TGTGCCAGCAGTTTATCAGGGGACAGCCAAAAGGAAGCTTTCTTT	15	TRBJ1-1	TRBV28	TRBD1	NA
CASSLGQGGNQPQHF	TGCGCCAGCAGCCTGGGACAGGGTGGCAATCAGCCCCAGCATTTT	15	TRBJ1-5	TRBV5-1	TRBD1	few
CASSHDFGNTEAFF	TGTGCCAGCAGTCACGACTTCGGGAACACTGAAGCTTTCTTT	14	TRBJ1-1	TRBV6-2/TRBV6-3	NA	NA
CASSQGFTGGGNEKLFF	TGTGCCAGCAGCCAAGGGTTCACAGGGGGCGGGAATGAAAAACTGTTTTTT	17	TRBJ1-4	TRBV4-2	TRBD1	NA
CASRKAGLIQPQHF	TGTGCCAGCCGTAAAGCGGGGTTGATTCAGCCCCAGCATTTT	14	TRBJ1-5	TRBV11-3	NA	NA
CASNEPGQGYYEQYF	TGTGCCAGCAACGAACCGGGACAGGGGTATTACGAGCAGTACTTC	15	TRBJ2-7	TRBV7-2	TRBD1	NA
CASSMRTGTFYGYTF	TGTGCCAGCAGCATGAGGACAGGGACCTTTTATGGCTACACCTTC	15	TRBJ1-2	TRBV5-6	TRBD1	NA
CASSSPGRGDYGYTF	TGTGCCAGCAGCTCCCCGGGGCGGGGGGATTATGGCTACACCTTC	15	TRBJ1-2	TRBV27	NA	once
CASSQGQWETQYF	TGTGCCAGCAGCCAAGGTCAGTGGGAGACCCAGTACTTC	13	TRBJ2-5	TRBV3-1/TRBV3-2	NA	NA
CASSAARDRGSEQYF	TGTGCCAGCAGCGCGGCCCGGGACAGGGGATCCGAGCAGTACTTC	15	TRBJ2-7	TRBV5-4	TRBD1	once
CASTKGQVTEAFF	TGTGCCAGCACCAAAGGACAGGTCACTGAAGCTTTCTTT	13	TRBJ1-1	TRBV6-6	TRBD1	NA
CASSQDYGEAFF	TGTGCCAGCAGCCAAGATTACGGGGAAGCTTTCTTT	12	TRBJ1-1	TRBV4-2	NA	NA
CASSPVTGGSFNEKLFF	TGTGCCAGCAGCCCCGTGACAGGCGGGTCTTTTAATGAAAAACTGTTTTTT	17	TRBJ1-4	TRBV7-8	NA	NA
CASSVAGGQQNEQFF	TGTGCCAGCAGCGTAGCGGGGGGGCAGCAAAATGAGCAGTTCTTC	15	TRBJ2-1	TRBV9	TRBD2	NA
CSDAGQGFGYTF	TGCAGCGACGCGGGACAGGGGTTTGGCTACACCTTC	12	TRBJ1-2	TRBV29-1	TRBD1	NA
CASSLLGQPDNSPLHF	TGTGCCAGCAGCCTCCTGGGACAGCCCGATAATTCACCCCTCCACTTT	16	TRBJ1-6	TRBV7-9	TRBD1	few
CSVLGTVSNSGNTIYF	TGCAGCGTGCTCGGGACAGTCAGTAACTCTGGAAACACCATATATTTT	16	TRBJ1-3	TRBV29-1	TRBD1	NA
CSVDGQPNLYGYTF	TGCAGCGTTGATGGACAGCCGAACCTTTATGGCTACACCTTC	14	TRBJ1-2	TRBV29-1	NA	NA
CASSPQGVGNQPQHF	TGTGCCAGCAGCCCCCAGGGGGTAGGCAATCAGCCCCAGCATTTT	15	TRBJ1-5	TRBV6-6	TRBD1	once
CASSESGISFYGYTF	TGTGCCAGCAGTGAATCGGGGATCTCTTTCTATGGCTACACCTTC	15	TRBJ1-2	TRBV2	NA	NA
CASSPRGRGEETQYF	TGTGCCAGTAGTCCCCGGGGGAGGGGAGAAGAGACCCAGTACTTC	15	TRBJ2-5	TRBV19	TRBD2	NA
CASSLSTGYYGYTF	TGTGCCAGCAGTTTATCTACAGGATACTATGGCTACACCTTC	14	TRBJ1-2	TRBV27	NA	NA
CASSQPPSGHTGELFF	TGCGCCAGCAGCCAACCTCCTAGCGGCCACACCGGGGAGCTGTTTTTT	16	TRBJ2-2	TRBV4-1	TRBD2	NA
CASTLSGTETSRQFF	TGTGCCAGCACCCTCTCCGGGACAGAGACGTCAAGGCAGTTCTTC	15	TRBJ2-1	TRBV7-9	TRBD1	NA
CSVEQEAFF	TGCAGCGTTGAACAAGAAGCTTTCTTT	9	TRBJ1-1	TRBV29-1	NA	NA
CASSMSRGARYGYTF	TGTGCCAGTAGTATGAGCCGGGGTGCTAGGTATGGCTACACCTTC	15	TRBJ1-2	TRBV19	NA	NA
CASSPSGQGRHQPQHF	TGTGCCAGCAGCCCCTCGGGACAGGGGAGGCATCAGCCCCAGCATTTT	16	TRBJ1-5	TRBV3-1/TRBV3-2	TRBD1	NA
CASSRLGTRSPLHF	TGTGCCAGCAGCCGACTAGGCACGCGGTCACCCCTCCACTTT	14	TRBJ1-6	TRBV28	NA	NA
CASSLKTVSSSGANVLTF	TGTGCCAGCAGCTTAAAGACAGTTTCGAGCTCTGGGGCCAACGTCCTGACTTTC	18	TRBJ2-6	TRBV5-4	NA	NA
CASSLIRGGYTF	TGTGCCAGCAGCTTAATTAGGGGTGGCTACACCTTC	12	TRBJ1-2	TRBV11-2	NA	few
CASSQNRASQETQYF	TGTGCCAGCTCACAGAACAGGGCCTCCCAAGAGACCCAGTACTTC	15	TRBJ2-5	TRBV18	NA	NA
CTSSPGQGKGEKLFF	TGTACCAGCAGTCCCGGACAGGGCAAGGGCGAAAAACTGTTTTTT	15	TRBJ1-4	TRBV6-5	TRBD1	NA
CASSYYRASDTQYF	TGTGCCAGCAGTTATTACAGGGCGTCAGATACGCAGTATTTT	14	TRBJ2-3	TRBV2	NA	NA
CASSSDLASYNEQFF	TGTGCCAGCAGTTCGGACTTAGCTTCCTACAATGAGCAGTTCTTC	15	TRBJ2-1	TRBV28	NA	NA
CASRLTGGSYDYTF	TGTGCCAGCAGGCTCACAGGGGGCTCCTATGACTACACCTTC	14	TRBJ1-2	TRBV6-5	TRBD1	NA
CASTLGPGLSAGELFF	TGTGCCAGCACCCTAGGACCGGGACTAAGTGCTGGGGAGCTGTTTTTT	16	TRBJ2-2	TRBV3-1/TRBV3-2	TRBD2	NA
CASSPRGTYTDTQYF	TGTGCCAGCAGCCCCAGGGGAACCTACACAGATACGCAGTATTTT	15	TRBJ2-3	TRBV3-1/TRBV3-2	NA	NA